This TCR beta chain is from a study of CD8 T cells in ankylosing spondylitis. Findings and caveats of the study: Disease-linked clones were found to be CD8+ and relatively rare in peripheral blood. Within ankylosing spondylitis blood, a TCR beta motif made up of under 10 highly homologous variants appeared to be characteristic. Disease-linked clones were reportedly significantly enriched in matched ankylosing spondylitis synovial fluid.

On this clonotype itself: What it binds is not known.

Quantitative barcoded 5'-RACE was used to prepare TCR beta libraries. One entry per CDR3 protein, called by TCRdb with MiXCR from the 5' RACE reads. Found here are some 840,000 distinct CDR3 sequences, roughly 12% of them singletons; the top ten hold less than 0.65%. Source material: blood, either unsorted or a sorted T cell fraction (not recorded which). The receptor was derived from a male donor with ankylosing spondylitis.

DNA of the CDR3: TGTGCCAGCAAGGCTAGCGGGGTGAATGAGCAGTTCTTC. Translated: CASKASGVNEQFF. The J gene is TRBJ2-1, the V gene TRBV11-3, with 9 bases matching TRBD2. The CDR3 has 13 residues. CDR1 is SGHNT and CDR2 is YENEEA in the germline V gene. V dropped 7 bases and J dropped 7; count of bases not matched to a gene: 5.